This TCR beta chain was sequenced for a study of monozygotic twins with inflammatory bowel disease. Eight reactions per sample, run separately, yielded cDNA. From the 5' RACE reads, TCRdb lists one entry per CDR3 protein and no DNA. The repertoire table contains 150,000 to 200,000 distinct CDR3 sequences. CDR1 and CDR2 (germline): SGHTA, FQGNSA. The CDR3 totals 15 residues. The rearrangement uses TRBV7-2 and TRBJ2-7; TCRdb's D gene call, TRBD1, goes unchecked for lack of DNA. The sample consisted of blood. This TCR came from a human donor with ulcerative colitis or Crohn's disease, or a healthy co-twin of an affected twin (not recorded which). CDR3: CASRVTGGTTTGQYF.